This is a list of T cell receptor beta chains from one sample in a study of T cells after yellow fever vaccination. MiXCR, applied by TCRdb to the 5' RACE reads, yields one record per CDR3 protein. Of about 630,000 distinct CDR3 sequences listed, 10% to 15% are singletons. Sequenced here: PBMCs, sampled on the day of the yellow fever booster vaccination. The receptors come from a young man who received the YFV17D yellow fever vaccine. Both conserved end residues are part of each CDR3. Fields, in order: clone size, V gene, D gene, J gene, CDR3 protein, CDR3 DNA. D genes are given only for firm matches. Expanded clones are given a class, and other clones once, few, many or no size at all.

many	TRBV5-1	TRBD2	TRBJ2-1	CASSPEERETNEQFF	TGCGCCAGCAGCCCCGAGGAGCGGGAGACGAATGAGCAGTTCTTC
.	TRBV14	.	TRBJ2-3	CASSQVPGEGSDTQYF	TGTGCCAGCAGCCAAGTCCCGGGAGAGGGAAGTGATACGCAGTATTTT
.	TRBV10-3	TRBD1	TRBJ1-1	CAIGAGGEAFF	TGTGCCATCGGGGCAGGGGGTGAAGCTTTCTTT
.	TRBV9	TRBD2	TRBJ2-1	CASSVNTSGRINNEQFF	TGTGCCAGCAGCGTAAATACTAGCGGGAGGATTAACAATGAGCAGTTCTTC
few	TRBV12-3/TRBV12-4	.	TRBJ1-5	CASSLRGGAQPQHF	TGTGCCAGCAGTTTGAGAGGGGGTGCTCAGCCCCAGCATTTT
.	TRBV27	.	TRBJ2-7	CASSWDGAYEQYF	TGTGCCAGCAGCTGGGACGGGGCCTACGAGCAGTACTTC
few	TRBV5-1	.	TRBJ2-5	CASSSRFGMKTQYF	TGCGCCAGCAGCTCAAGGTTCGGGATGAAGACCCAGTACTTC
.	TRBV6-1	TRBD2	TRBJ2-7	CASRAGLAGYEQYF	TGTGCCAGCAGGGCGGGACTAGCGGGCTACGAGCAGTACTTC
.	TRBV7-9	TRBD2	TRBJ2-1	CASSSISGRVVEQFF	TGTGCCAGCAGCTCAATTAGCGGGAGGGTGGTTGAGCAGTTCTTC
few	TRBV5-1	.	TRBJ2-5	CASSTQDGFTQLRAQYF	TGCGCCAGCAGCACCCAGGATGGCTTCACCCAACTCAGGGCCCAGTACTTC
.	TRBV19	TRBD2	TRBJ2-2	CATETSGSRNTGELFF	TGTGCCACCGAGACTAGCGGGAGTCGGAACACCGGGGAGCTGTTTTTT
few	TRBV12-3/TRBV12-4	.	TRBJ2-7	CASSLLVLSEQYF	TGTGCCAGCAGTTTACTAGTTCTTTCGGAGCAGTACTTC
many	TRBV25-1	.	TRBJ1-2	CASSDGYGYTF	TGTGCCAGCAGTGACGGCTATGGCTACACCTTC
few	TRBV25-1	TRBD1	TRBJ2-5	CASSDSGATGGGKTQYF	TGTGCCAGCAGTGACTCGGGGGCAACAGGGGGAGGAAAGACCCAGTACTTC
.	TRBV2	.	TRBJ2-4	CASSQDGAKNIQYF	TGTGCCAGCAGCCAGGATGGGGCCAAAAACATTCAGTACTTC
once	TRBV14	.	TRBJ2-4	CASSTRDTGTAKNIQYF	TGTGCCAGCAGCACCCGGGACACGGGCACGGCCAAAAACATTCAGTACTTC
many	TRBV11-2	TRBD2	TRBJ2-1	CASSQLTSEQFF	TGTGCCAGCAGCCAACTGACTAGCGAGCAGTTCTTC
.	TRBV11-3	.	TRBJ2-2	CASSPETSQGGGELFF	TGTGCCAGCAGCCCAGAGACGTCTCAGGGGGGTGGGGAGCTGTTTTTT
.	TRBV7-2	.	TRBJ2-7	CASRIGTYEQYF	TGTGCCAGCAGAATTGGAACCTACGAGCAGTACTTC
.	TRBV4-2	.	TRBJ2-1	CASSTSVRGSSYNEQFF	TGTGCCAGCAGCACCTCAGTTCGGGGGAGCTCCTACAATGAGCAGTTCTTC